What follows are 26 T cell receptor beta chains derived from one specimen sequenced in a study of blood T cell repertoires in COVID-19. Sequenced by immunoSEQ multiplex PCR; TCRdb stores in-frame clones only, minus some. The table lists a few hundred thousand clones, roughly nine tenths of them singletons. Sequencing input: peripheral blood. The receptors were gathered from a woman aged 45-60 years who had recovered from COVID-19.

The CDR3 loop reads CASSPLSWGGAEAFF. DNA of the CDR3: TGTGCCAGCAGCCCTTTGAGTTGGGGGGGCGCGGAAGCTTTCTTT. The chain couples TRBV3-1 (or the pseudogene TRBV3-2) to TRBJ1-1, with a weak D call TRBD1 (6 bases). CDR1 is LGHDT and CDR2 is YNNKEL in the germline V gene (reference sequence). The CDR3 sequence is 15 residues long. With 4 bases removed from V and 8 bases from J, the gap between germline ends came to 20 bases.

V is TRBV5-4 and J is TRBJ2-3; the match to TRBD1 covers 7 bases. Germline-derived CDR1 and CDR2 are SGHNT and YYREEE (reference sequence). This CDR3 region has 18 residues. The trim removed 3 bases at V and 7 bases at J, leaving 20 bases unmatched. CDR3 nucleotide sequence: TGTGCCAGCAGCTCTAAGCTCGTCGACAGGGTAGTCTCAAATACGCAGTATTTT. Amino acid sequence: CASSSKLVDRVVSNTQYF. The whole variable domain, filled in from reference TRBV5-4 and TRBJ2-3, reads ETGVTQSPTHLIKTRGQQVTLRCSSQSGHNTVSWYQQALGQGPQFIFQYYREEENGRGNFPPRFSGLQFPNYSSELNVNALELDDSALYLCASSSKLVDRVVSNTQYFGPGTRLTVL.

This sequence joins TRBV5-1 and TRBJ2-3; 14 bases match TRBD2. J was trimmed by 6 bases and V by 3 bases; bases with no gene match: 12. The germline V gene has CDR1 SGHRS and CDR2 YFSETQ. The CDR3 is made up of 18 amino acids. CDR3 DNA: TGCGCCAGCAGCTCAGGACTAGCGGGAGGTGGGGCAGCGGATACGCAGTATTTT. Translation: CASSSGLAGGGAADTQYF.

The chain employs TRBV3-1 (or the pseudogene TRBV3-2) and TRBJ1-2; TRBD1 aligns across 9 bases. The germline gives CDR1 LGHDT, CDR2 YNNKEL (reference sequence). With 5 bases clipped from V and 5 bases from J, the junction kept 9 bases outside the gene matches. The CDR3 runs to 15 residues. Here the CDR3 reads CASSNQVTGGYGYTF. CDR3 DNA: TGTGCCAGCAGCAATCAGGTGACAGGGGGGTATGGCTACACCTTC.

The genes are TRBV6-5 and TRBJ1-4; D is ambiguous. Germline-derived CDR1 and CDR2 are MNHEY and SVGAGI. The CDR3 contains 13 residues. Trimming removed 5 bases at V and 4 bases at J, with 8 bases between. CDR3: CASSTRFNEKLFF. The CDR3 nucleotides are TGTGCCAGCAGTACGCGGTTTAATGAAAAACTGTTTTTT.

The chain employs TRBV12-5 and TRBJ2-2; the D gene is possibly TRBD1 (6 bases). The CDR3 has 14 residues. CDR1 and CDR2 from the germline V gene are LGHNT and FRNRAP. Deletions cut 5 bases from V and 2 bases from J, with 9 bases between. The CDR3 nucleotides are TGTGCTAGTGGTCGGGACACCAACACCGGGGAGCTGTTTTTT. This encodes CASGRDTNTGELFF.

This clone was seen many times. V gene TRBV23-1 combines with J gene TRBJ2-5; D gene uncertain. TRBV23-1 is given ORF status, its function remaining uncertain. The length of the CDR3 is 15 residues. The V and J ends lost 0 bases and 2 bases respectively, with 10 bases between them. CDR3 amino acids: CASSQSSRNQETQYF. In DNA form, the CDR3 reads TGCGCCAGCAGTCAATCGTCCAGGAATCAAGAGACCCAGTACTTC.

The rearrangement links TRBV4-1 to TRBJ2-1; the D is unclear. V was trimmed by 4 bases and J by 8 bases, leaving 18 bases between them. This CDR3 is built from 15 residues. The V gene's germline CDR1 is MGHRA and CDR2 YSYEKL. CDR3 sequence reads: CASSPRVLEDDEQFF. CDR3 DNA: TGCGCCAGCAGCCCCCGGGTTCTAGAGGATGATGAGCAGTTCTTC.

The chain has TRBV19 and TRBJ2-1; a weak D match, TRBD2 (6 bases). In germline, CDR1 is LNHDA, CDR2 SQIVND (reference sequence). The V end lost 5 bases, the J end lost 0 bases, and 14 bases lay between the germline ends. The CDR3 is 16 amino acids. Written as DNA, the CDR3 is TGTGCCAGTAGTCGGGCCGGAGGGAGCTCCTACAATGAGCAGTTCTTC. It encodes CASSRAGGSSYNEQFF.

The V gene is TRBV29-1, the J gene TRBJ1-1, with D maybe TRBD1 (6 bases). This CDR3 spans 15 amino acids. The germline V gene encodes CDR1 SQVTM and CDR2 ANQGSEA. Trimming took off 4 bases at V and 1 base at J, with 16 bases between the two ends. For the CDR3, the DNA is TGCAGCGTTGGAAGAACGGGACACAGGAACACTGAAGCTTTCTTT. Encoded protein: CSVGRTGHRNTEAFF.

The genes are TRBV7-8 and TRBJ1-4, with 9 bases lining up with TRBD1. From germline, CDR1 is SGHVS and CDR2 FQNEAQ. The CDR3 spans 14 residues. Trimming cost V 9 bases and J 6 bases; bases outside gene matches: 8. The CDR3 DNA reads as TGTGCCAGTCGCCGGGACAGGGCTTATGAAAAACTGTTTTTT. Encoded protein: CASRRDRAYEKLFF.

In its sample, this clone was seen once. J is TRBJ2-7 and V is TRBV12-3 or TRBV12-4; D is unclear. V lost 2 bases and J lost 2, with 7 bases in between. The CDR3 sequence is 13 residues long. As DNA, the CDR3 is TGTGCCAGCAGTTTACAGGCAGCCTACGAGCAGTACTTC. Encoded protein: CASSLQAAYEQYF.

The chain recombines TRBV28 with TRBJ2-7; D uncertain. CDR1 is MDHEN and CDR2 is SYDVKM in the germline V gene. There are 15 residues in the CDR3. Trimming left V 4 bases short and J 3 bases short, with 16 bases between. Here the CDR3 DNA reads TGTGCCAGCAGTTCAAACCGTAACAGATTCTACGAGCAGTACTTC. Its translation is CASSSNRNRFYEQYF.

This rearrangement joins TRBV30 to TRBJ2-1, with 10 bases aligning to TRBD2. V gave up 2 bases and J gave up 8 bases; unmatched junction bases: 6. The CDR3 is 14 residues long. Per germline, CDR1 GTSNPN and CDR2 SVGIG (reference sequence). The CDR3 coding sequence is TGTGCCTGGAGTCAAGCGGGGGGGCACGATGAGCAGTTCTTC. Its translation: CAWSQAGGHDEQFF.

V is TRBV4-3 and J is TRBJ2-1, with 7 bases aligning to TRBD2. Germline lookup yields CDR1 LGHNA and CDR2 YSLEER. After removal of 1 base from V and 7 bases from J, the junction contained 1 base not matched to a gene. This CDR3 is built from 13 residues. As DNA, the CDR3 is TGCGCCAGCAGCCAAGGAGCGGGGAATGAGCAGTTCTTC. This gives the protein CASSQGAGNEQFF.

This chain connects TRBV7-2 to TRBJ2-7; 8 nucleotides align to TRBD2. This CDR3 has 15 residues. From germline, CDR1 is SGHTA and CDR2 FQGNSA. Trimming at V came to 1 base and at J to 2 bases, leaving 4 bases not matched to a gene. CDR3: CASSLVRGVPYEQYF. CDR3 DNA sequence: TGTGCCAGCAGCTTAGTGCGGGGGGTCCCCTACGAGCAGTACTTC.

The V call is TRBV4-3, the J call TRBJ2-1; 8 bases match TRBD2. The CDR3 spans 17 residues. CDR1 and CDR2 from the germline V gene are LGHNA and YSLEER. With V trimmed by 3 bases and J by 2 bases, 9 bases remained unmatched. CDR3: CASSQKIPGLAYNEQFF. CDR3 DNA: TGCGCCAGCAGCCAGAAAATCCCGGGACTAGCCTACAATGAGCAGTTCTTC.

The rearrangement joins TRBV6-2 or TRBV6-3 to TRBJ1-2, with D perhaps TRBD1 (5 bases). V was shortened by 2 bases and J by 4 bases, with 8 bases between the two germline ends. CDR1 and CDR2 (germline): MNHEY, SVGEGT. The CDR3 runs to 13 residues. CDR3 sequence (DNA): TGTGCCAGCAGTTACAGGGGTCTCTATGGCTACACCTTC. Translating it yields CASSYRGLYGYTF.

V usage is TRBV11-2 and J usage is TRBJ2-5; D unclear. The CDR3 is made up of 13 amino acids. Germline CDR1 reads SGHAT; CDR2 reads FQNNGV. V was clipped by 1 base and J by 5 bases, with 8 bases between them. The CDR3 DNA reads as TGTGCCAGCAGCTTAGCTAGACTGGAGACCCAGTACTTC. This codes for CASSLARLETQYF.

In its sample, this clone was seen once. The CDR3 DNA is TGTGCCAGCAGCCCCCAAATATCTACGGGGACAGGTCCTCTGAACACCATATATTTT. Residues: CASSPQISTGTGPLNTIYF. The J gene is TRBJ1-3, the V gene TRBV4-2; 8 bases are a match to TRBD1. The germline V gene encodes CDR1 LGHNA and CDR2 YNFKEQ. Trimming removed 4 bases from V and 7 bases from J; junction bases left unmatched: 21. The CDR3 has 19 residues.

The chain employs TRBV24-1 and TRBJ1-5; 9 bases agree with TRBD1. J gave up 7 bases and V 3 bases, and 6 bases lay outside the gene matches. The CDR3 totals 15 residues. The V gene's germline CDR1 is KGHDR and CDR2 SFDVKD. CDR3 in amino acids: CATSDGGQGGQPQHF. CDR3 in DNA: TGTGCCACCAGTGATGGGGGACAGGGTGGACAGCCCCAGCATTTT.

The V and J genes are TRBV4-2 and TRBJ1-1; a possible D gene is TRBD1 (5 bases). The CDR3 consists of 17 residues. Germline lookup yields CDR1 LGHNA and CDR2 YNFKEQ. Trimming shortened V by 4 bases and J by 3 bases, and 21 bases separated the two germline ends. Here the CDR3 DNA reads TGTGCCAGCAGCCGAATGGACGGGGCCAGGGAGGACACTGAAGCTTTCTTT. Amino acid sequence: CASSRMDGAREDTEAFF.

The chain uses TRBV6-5 and TRBJ2-1; TRBD2 matches at 8 bases. The V gene end was trimmed by 9 bases and the J gene end by 3 bases; junction bases not matched to a gene: 4. Per germline, CDR1 MNHEY and CDR2 SVGAGI. The CDR3 extends over 13 amino acids. The CDR3 sequence is CASHGGGYNEQFF. The CDR3 coding sequence is TGTGCCAGTCACGGGGGGGGCTACAATGAGCAGTTCTTC.

The rearrangement joins TRBV27 to TRBJ1-4; 10 bases are shared with TRBD1. The V segment lost 5 bases and the J segment 6 bases; nucleotides outside the gene matches: 6. The CDR3 is made up of 15 amino acids. Looked up from germline, CDR1 is MNHEY and CDR2 is SMNVEV (reference sequence). CDR3 sequence: CASSPDRGHYEKLFF. CDR3 nucleotide sequence: TGTGCCAGCAGTCCCGACAGGGGGCATTATGAAAAACTGTTTTTT.

This clone was seen only a few times. This CDR3 is CSVGPGDGYTF. The CDR3, as DNA: TGCAGCGTGGGCCCAGGGGATGGCTACACCTTC. The rearrangement joins TRBV29-1 to TRBJ1-2; TRBD1 might be the D (6 bases). This CDR3 is 11 amino acids long. The ends were cut back, 6 bases at V and 6 bases at J, with 11 bases in the middle. Germline CDR1 and CDR2: SQVTM and ANQGSEA. The full variable domain, completed using reference TRBV29-1 and TRBJ1-2, is SAVISQKPSRDICQRGTSLTIQCQVDSQVTMMFWYRQQPGQSLTLIATANQGSEATYESGFVIDKFPISRPNLTFSTLTVSNMSPEDSSIYLCSVGPGDGYTFGSGTRLTVV.

The rearrangement joins TRBV4-2 to TRBJ1-1, with 7 nucleotides matching TRBD1. The CDR3 covers 19 residues. In germline, CDR1 is LGHNA, CDR2 YNFKEQ. With 0 bases clipped from V and 0 bases from J, the junction kept 13 bases outside the gene matches. CDR3 region: CASSQDPEGAEGMNTEAFF. The DNA for the CDR3 is TGTGCCAGCAGCCAAGATCCCGAGGGGGCGGAAGGCATGAACACTGAAGCTTTCTTT.